The present T cell receptor (beta chain) was sequenced within a study of spatial heterogeneity in lung cancer. Study overall: PBMC samples from follow-up, when available, were sequenced at a median of approximately 24 months post-resection. Beta-chain sequences were consistently detected more often than alpha-chain sequences.

This clonotype has ten or more counts. As to time point: blood at routine non-recurrence follow-up after resection. The sequenced material consisted of unsorted whole RNA from tumor, nontumor lung or frozen PBMC. TCRdb processed the 5' RACE reads anew with MiXCR; each CDR3 protein has one entry. This sample has 51,000 or so distinct CDR3 sequences; about 7.4% occur once, and the top ten carry around 36%. The specimen was PBMCs, collected at follow-up. This clonotype was obtained from a female donor with early-stage non-small cell lung cancer.

CDR3 sequence: CASSLKSTQETQYF. The CDR3 DNA reads TGCGCCAGCAGCCTCAAGTCCACCCAAGAGACCCAGTACTTC. This chain joins TRBV5-1 and TRBJ2-5; no reliable D call. Germline assignment: CDR1 SGHRS and CDR2 YFSETQ. This CDR3 region has 14 residues. With 4 bases removed from V and 1 base from J, the gap between germline ends came to 11 bases.